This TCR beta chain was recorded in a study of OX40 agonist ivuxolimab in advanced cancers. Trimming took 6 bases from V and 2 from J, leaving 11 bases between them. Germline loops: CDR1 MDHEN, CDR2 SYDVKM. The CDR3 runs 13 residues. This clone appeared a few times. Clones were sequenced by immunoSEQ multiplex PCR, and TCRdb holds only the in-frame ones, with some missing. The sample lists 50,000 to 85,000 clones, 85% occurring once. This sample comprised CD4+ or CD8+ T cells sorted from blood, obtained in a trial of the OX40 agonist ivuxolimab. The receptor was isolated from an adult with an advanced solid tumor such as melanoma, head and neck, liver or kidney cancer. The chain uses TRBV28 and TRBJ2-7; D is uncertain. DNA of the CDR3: TGTGCCAGCAGCCCCTCCCCTCCCTACGAGCAGTACTTC. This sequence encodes CASSPSPPYEQYF. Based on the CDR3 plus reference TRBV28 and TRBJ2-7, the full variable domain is DVKVTQSSRYLVKRTGEKVFLECVQDMDHENMFWYRQDPGLGLRLIYFSYDVKMKEKGDIPEGYSVSREKKERFSLILESASTNQTSMYLCASSPSPPYEQYFGPGTRLTVT.